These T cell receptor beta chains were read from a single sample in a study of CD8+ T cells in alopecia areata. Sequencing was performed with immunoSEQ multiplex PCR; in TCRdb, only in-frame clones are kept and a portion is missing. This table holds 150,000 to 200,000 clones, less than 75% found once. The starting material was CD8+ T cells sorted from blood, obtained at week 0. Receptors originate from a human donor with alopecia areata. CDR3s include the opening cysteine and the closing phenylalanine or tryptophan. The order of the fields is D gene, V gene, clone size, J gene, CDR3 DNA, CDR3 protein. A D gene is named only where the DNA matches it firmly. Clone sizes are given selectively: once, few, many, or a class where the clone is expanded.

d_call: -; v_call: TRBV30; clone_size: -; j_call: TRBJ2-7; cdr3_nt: TGTGCCTGGAGTGTTTTTCAGGGGCCCTACGAGCAGTACTTC; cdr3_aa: CAWSVFQGPYEQYF
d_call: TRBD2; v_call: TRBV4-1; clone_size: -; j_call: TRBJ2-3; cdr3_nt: TGCGCCAGCAGCCAACGAACCCCTAGCGGGAGCACAGATACGCAGTATTTT; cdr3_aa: CASSQRTPSGSTDTQYF
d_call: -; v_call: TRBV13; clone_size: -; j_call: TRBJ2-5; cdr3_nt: TGTGCCAGCAGCCCTCCCCTGGGACAACCACAAGAGACCCAGTACTTC; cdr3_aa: CASSPPLGQPQETQYF
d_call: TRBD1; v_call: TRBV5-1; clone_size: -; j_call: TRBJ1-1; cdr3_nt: TGCGCCAGCAGCTCGACAGGGTTCACTGAAGCTTTCTTT; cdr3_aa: CASSSTGFTEAFF
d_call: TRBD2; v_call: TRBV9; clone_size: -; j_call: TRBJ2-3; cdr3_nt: TGTGCCAGCAGCTCAGGCGGGGGGGCCACAGATACGCAGTATTTT; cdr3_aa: CASSSGGGATDTQYF
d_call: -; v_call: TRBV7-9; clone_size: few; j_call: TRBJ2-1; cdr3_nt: TGTGCCAGCAACGGGGGAAAACTTCAGTTCTTC; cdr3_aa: CASNGGKLQFF
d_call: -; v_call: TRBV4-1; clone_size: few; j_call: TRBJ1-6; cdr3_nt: TGCGCCAGCAGCCAGGAGGGGGGGTCACCCCTCCACTTT; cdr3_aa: CASSQEGGSPLHF
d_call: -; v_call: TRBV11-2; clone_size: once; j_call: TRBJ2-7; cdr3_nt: TGTGCCAGCAGCTTTATGGACTCTATGGAGCAGTACTTC; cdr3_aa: CASSFMDSMEQYF
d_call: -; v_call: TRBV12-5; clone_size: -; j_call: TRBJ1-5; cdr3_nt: TGTGCTAGTGGTCCCCACCGGTACAATCAGCCCCAGCATTTT; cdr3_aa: CASGPHRYNQPQHF
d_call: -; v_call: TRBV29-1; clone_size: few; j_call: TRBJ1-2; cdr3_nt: TGCAGCGTTGATCGGGCCGACTATGGCTACACCTTC; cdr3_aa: CSVDRADYGYTF
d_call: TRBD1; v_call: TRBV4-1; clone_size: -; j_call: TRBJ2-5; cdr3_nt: TGCGCCAGCAGACAGCGACAGGGGCAAGAGACCCAGTACTTC; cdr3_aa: CASRQRQGQETQYF
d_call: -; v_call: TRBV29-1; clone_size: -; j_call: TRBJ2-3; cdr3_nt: TGCAGCGTTGACATAGGGGGGCCTGGCACAGATACGCAGTATTTT; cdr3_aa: CSVDIGGPGTDTQYF
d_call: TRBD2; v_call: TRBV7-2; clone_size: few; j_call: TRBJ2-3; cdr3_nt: TGTGCCAGCAGCCGGACTAGCGGCGCGGCAGATACGCAGTATTTT; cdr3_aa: CASSRTSGAADTQYF
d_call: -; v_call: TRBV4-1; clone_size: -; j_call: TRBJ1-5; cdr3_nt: TGCGCCAGCAGCCAAGAGGGGGCAATTTATCAGCCCCAGCATTTT; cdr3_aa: CASSQEGAIYQPQHF
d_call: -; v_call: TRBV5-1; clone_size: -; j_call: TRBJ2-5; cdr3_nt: TGCGCCAGCAGCTTAGGGGATATTACGGACTTC; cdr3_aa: CASSLGDITDF
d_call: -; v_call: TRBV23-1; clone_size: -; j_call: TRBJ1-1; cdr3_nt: TGCGCCAGGGCACCGGGGGGATGGGACACTGAAGCTTTCTTT; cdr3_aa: CARAPGGWDTEAFF
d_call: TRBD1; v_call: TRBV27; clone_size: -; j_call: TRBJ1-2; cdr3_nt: TGTGCCAGCAGTTGGTCAGGGGACAGGGTAGGATTTGGCTACACCTTC; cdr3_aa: CASSWSGDRVGFGYTF
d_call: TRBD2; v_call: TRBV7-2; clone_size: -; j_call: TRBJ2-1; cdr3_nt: TGTGCCAGCAGCCGAAGCGGGGGTATTATAAATGAGCAGTTCTTC; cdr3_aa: CASSRSGGIINEQFF
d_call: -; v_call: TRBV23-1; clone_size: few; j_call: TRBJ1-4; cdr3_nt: TGCGCCAGCAGTCCCCCGGGGGGACCTAGGAAAAAACTGTTTTTT; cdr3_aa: CASSPPGGPRKKLFF
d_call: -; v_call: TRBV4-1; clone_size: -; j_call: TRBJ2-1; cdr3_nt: TGCGCCAGCAGCCAAGTAGGAAATGAGCAGTTCTTC; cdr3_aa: CASSQVGNEQFF
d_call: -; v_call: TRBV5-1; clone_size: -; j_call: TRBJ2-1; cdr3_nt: TGCGCCAGCAGCTCTGCCTACAATGAGCAGTTCTTC; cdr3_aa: CASSSAYNEQFF
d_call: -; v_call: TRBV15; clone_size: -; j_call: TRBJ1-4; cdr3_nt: TGTGCCACCAGCAGAATACAGGCAACTAATGAAAAACTGTTTTTT; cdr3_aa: CATSRIQATNEKLFF
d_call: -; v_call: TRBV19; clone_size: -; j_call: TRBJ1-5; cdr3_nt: TGTGCCACCTACAGGGAACCCCAGCATTTT; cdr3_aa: CATYREPQHF
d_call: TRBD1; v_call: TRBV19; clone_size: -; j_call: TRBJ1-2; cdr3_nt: TGTGCCAGTAGTATGACAGGGACCAACTATGGCTACACCTTC; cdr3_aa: CASSMTGTNYGYTF
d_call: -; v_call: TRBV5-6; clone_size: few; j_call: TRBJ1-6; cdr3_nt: TGTGCCAGCAGCTTGGCCAAGACAGAGCTAGCCTATAATTCACCCCTCCACTTT; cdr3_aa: CASSLAKTELAYNSPLHF
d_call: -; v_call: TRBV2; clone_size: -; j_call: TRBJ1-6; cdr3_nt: TGTGCCAGCAGGGGACGCGGACTCCACTTT; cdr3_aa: CASRGRGLHF
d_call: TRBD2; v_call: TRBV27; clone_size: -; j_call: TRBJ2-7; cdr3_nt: TGTGCCAGCATGATGCGGGGGTTCTCCTACGAGCAGTACTTC; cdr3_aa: CASMMRGFSYEQYF
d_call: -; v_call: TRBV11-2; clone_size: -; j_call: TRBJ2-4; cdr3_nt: TGTGCCAGCAGCTACGGACCACTAGCCAAAAACATTCAGTACTTC; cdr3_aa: CASSYGPLAKNIQYF
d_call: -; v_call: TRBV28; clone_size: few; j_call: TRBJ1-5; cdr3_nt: TGTGCCAGCAGCCCGGGCAGGAGAATCAATCAGCCCCAGCATTTT; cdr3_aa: CASSPGRRINQPQHF
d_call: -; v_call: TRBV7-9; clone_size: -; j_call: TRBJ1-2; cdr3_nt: TGTGCCAGCAGCTTAGCGCGGGGCTACACCTTC; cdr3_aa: CASSLARGYTF
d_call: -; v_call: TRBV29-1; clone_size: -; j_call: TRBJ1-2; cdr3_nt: TGCAGCGTTGCCACAGGGTCGCGGGGCTACACCTTC; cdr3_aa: CSVATGSRGYTF
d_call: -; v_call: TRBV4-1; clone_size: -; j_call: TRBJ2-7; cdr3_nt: TGCGCCAGCAGCCAAGTGTCATCGGGACTGAGCCAAACCTACGAGCAGTACTTC; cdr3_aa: CASSQVSSGLSQTYEQYF
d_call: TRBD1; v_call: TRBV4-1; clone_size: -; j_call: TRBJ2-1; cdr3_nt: TGCGCCAGCAGCCGGGGACAGGGGGGGCAGTTCTTC; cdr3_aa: CASSRGQGGQFF
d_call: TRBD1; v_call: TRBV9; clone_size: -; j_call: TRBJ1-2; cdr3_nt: TGTGCCAGCAGCTCCTTACAGGGGAACTATGGCTACACCTTC; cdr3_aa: CASSSLQGNYGYTF
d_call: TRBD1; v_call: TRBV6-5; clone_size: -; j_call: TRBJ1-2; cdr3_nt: TGTGCCAGCAGCTCCCCGGGACAGGGGAGAGATGGCTACACCTTC; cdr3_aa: CASSSPGQGRDGYTF
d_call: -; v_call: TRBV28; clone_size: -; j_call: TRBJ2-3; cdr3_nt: TGTGCCAGCAGGAATCGACTCTCCTCCCCGACAGATACGCAGTATTTT; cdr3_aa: CASRNRLSSPTDTQYF
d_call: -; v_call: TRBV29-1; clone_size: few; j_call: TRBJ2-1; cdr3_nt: TGCAGCGTTCACGGAGGAGGGCAGTTCTTC; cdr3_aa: CSVHGGGQFF
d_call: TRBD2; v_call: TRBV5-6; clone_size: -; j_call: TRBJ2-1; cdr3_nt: TGTGCCAGCAGCACGGGGGGGAATATCTGGAATGAGCAGTTCTTC; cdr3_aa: CASSTGGNIWNEQFF
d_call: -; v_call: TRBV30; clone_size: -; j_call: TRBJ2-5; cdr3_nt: TGTGCCTGGAGTGCTCATCAAGAGACCCAGTACTTC; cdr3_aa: CAWSAHQETQYF
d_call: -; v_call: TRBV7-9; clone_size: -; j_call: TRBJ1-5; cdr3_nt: TGTGCCAGCAGCTTGGCAGGGGGCAATCAGCCCCAGCATTTT; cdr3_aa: CASSLAGGNQPQHF
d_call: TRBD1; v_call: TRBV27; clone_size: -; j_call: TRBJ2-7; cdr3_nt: TGTGCCAGCAGTTTATCGGAAGGACAGGGTCGGGACTTC; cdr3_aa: CASSLSEGQGRDF
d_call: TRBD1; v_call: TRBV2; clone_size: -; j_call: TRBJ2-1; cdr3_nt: TGTGCCAGCAGTCCCGAAGCTGGGACAGGGGGCGATATCGATGAGCAGTTCTTC; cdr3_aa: CASSPEAGTGGDIDEQFF
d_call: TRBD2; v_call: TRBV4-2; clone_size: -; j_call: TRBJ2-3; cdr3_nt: TGTGCCAGCAGCCAAGATAGTAGCGGGGACCCCACAGATACGCAGTATTTT; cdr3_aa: CASSQDSSGDPTDTQYF